Listed below are T cell receptor beta chains from one sample, sequenced in a study of T cell responses to AZD1222 COVID-19 vaccine. Libraries were prepared by immunoSEQ multiplex PCR; TCRdb keeps only in-frame clonotypes and omits some of them. Here the sample spans about 140,000 clones, around 90% being singletons. Sequenced here: peripheral blood, sampled on day 0 of AZD1222 vaccination. The receptors come from an adult in good health. CDR3s include the opening cysteine and the closing phenylalanine or tryptophan. A D gene is named only where the DNA matches it firmly. Clone size appears in some rows only: once, few, many, or a class for an expanded clone.

size,length,J,D,V,DNA,CDR3
NA,13,TRBJ1-1,NA,TRBV10-3,TGTGCCATCAGTGGGACGGGTAACACTGAAGCTTTCTTT,CAISGTGNTEAFF
NA,14,TRBJ1-1,TRBD1,TRBV24-1,TGTGCCACCAGTGATTCCCAGGGGGACACTGAAGCTTTCTTT,CATSDSQGDTEAFF
NA,14,TRBJ1-2,NA,TRBV28,TGTGCCAGCAGTTTAGCGTTGGGGCTGGGTGGCTACACCTTC,CASSLALGLGGYTF
NA,15,TRBJ2-7,TRBD2,TRBV7-8,TGTGCCAGCAGCTCCACTAGCGGGAGTATCTACGAGCAGTACTTC,CASSSTSGSIYEQYF
NA,12,TRBJ2-2,NA,TRBV24-1,TGTGCCACCAGTGGGGGCACCGGGGAGCTGTTTTTT,CATSGGTGELFF
NA,15,TRBJ1-3,NA,TRBV19,TGTGCCAGCAAAACCGGCCACGGCTCTGGAAACACCATATATTTT,CASKTGHGSGNTIYF
NA,13,TRBJ1-2,NA,TRBV29-1,TGCAGCGCCCTACCTAAGTGGGGGGGCGGCTACACCTTC,CSALPKWGGGYTF
NA,15,TRBJ2-2,TRBD2,TRBV25-1,TGTGCCAGCAGTGATTCGGGGACTAAGGCCGGGGAGCTGTTTTTT,CASSDSGTKAGELFF
NA,18,TRBJ1-6,NA,TRBV28,TGTGCCAGCAGTTTCCCGTTCGGGGTGGGGGTCGTAAATTCACCCCTCCACTTT,CASSFPFGVGVVNSPLHF
NA,15,TRBJ2-1,NA,TRBV7-2,TGTGCCAGCAGGCCTCGGGGCGTATCCTACAATGAGCAGTTCTTC,CASRPRGVSYNEQFF
NA,12,TRBJ1-2,NA,TRBV6-2/TRBV6-3,TGTGCCAGCAGTTACCAGCTTTGGGGCTACACCTTC,CASSYQLWGYTF
NA,13,TRBJ1-2,NA,TRBV11-2,TGTGCCAGCAGCACGGGATACGTGGGCGGCTACACCTTC,CASSTGYVGGYTF
NA,18,TRBJ1-4,TRBD1,TRBV5-4,TGTGCCAGCAGCTTGGCGGGGTCGGCAGGGGGCGGGAATGAAAAACTGTTTTTT,CASSLAGSAGGGNEKLFF
NA,15,TRBJ2-7,NA,TRBV5-1,TGCGCCAGCAGCTTGGGGAGGGGGTACTCCTACGAGCAGTACTTC,CASSLGRGYSYEQYF
NA,14,TRBJ1-4,NA,TRBV9,TGTGCCAGCAGCCCCGGCCCCCCGATTGAAAAACTGTTTTTT,CASSPGPPIEKLFF
NA,12,TRBJ1-5,NA,TRBV28,TGTGCCAGCAGTTTACAGGGTCAGCCCCAGCATTTT,CASSLQGQPQHF
NA,15,TRBJ2-3,NA,TRBV19,TGTGCCAGTAGTATCGAGCAGGGGAGCACAGATACGCAGTATTTT,CASSIEQGSTDTQYF
NA,16,TRBJ1-6,NA,TRBV28,TGTGCCAGCAGTTTATATAACAGATACTATAATTCACCCCTCCACTTT,CASSLYNRYYNSPLHF
NA,15,TRBJ2-7,TRBD1,TRBV6-6,TGTGCCAGCAGTTATCCGGGACAGGGTCGCGACGAGCAGTACTTC,CASSYPGQGRDEQYF
NA,14,TRBJ1-2,NA,TRBV6-4,TGTGCCAGCAGTCCAGGGAGCCTCGGGTCGGGCTACACCTTC,CASSPGSLGSGYTF
NA,17,TRBJ1-6,NA,TRBV19,TGTGCCAGTAGTTCAAAAGGAAGGGGAAGAACGGATTCACCCCTCCACTTT,CASSSKGRGRTDSPLHF
NA,13,TRBJ2-7,NA,TRBV4-3,TGCGCCAGCAGCCAAGACCTGCCCTTAGAGCAGTACTTC,CASSQDLPLEQYF
NA,15,TRBJ1-5,NA,TRBV28,TGTGCCAGCAGTCCCTGGGGCAGGGATGATCAGCCCCAGCATTTT,CASSPWGRDDQPQHF
NA,14,TRBJ2-7,NA,TRBV5-4,TGTGCCAGCAGCTTGCGGGGTGGAAGCTACGAGCAGTACTTC,CASSLRGGSYEQYF
NA,14,TRBJ2-1,TRBD2,TRBV20-1,TGCAGTGCTAGTGCACTAGCGGGAGCGGTTGAGCAGTTCTTC,CSASALAGAVEQFF
NA,15,TRBJ1-6,NA,TRBV28,TGTGCCAGCAATCCACGGGCCCTTAAGAATTCACCCCTCCACTTT,CASNPRALKNSPLHF
NA,14,TRBJ2-4,NA,TRBV30,TGTGCCTGGGAGAAGGTAGGAGGCAAAAACATTCAGTACTTC,CAWEKVGGKNIQYF
NA,13,TRBJ1-4,NA,TRBV27,TGTGCCAGCAGTTTAATGGAGGATGAAAAACTGTTTTTT,CASSLMEDEKLFF
NA,13,TRBJ1-2,NA,TRBV7-9,TGTGCCAGCAGCTTAATTCGACGCTATGGCTACACCTTC,CASSLIRRYGYTF
NA,15,TRBJ2-3,NA,TRBV9,TGTGCCAGCAGCCTCGTAGGAACTAGCACAGATACGCAGTATTTT,CASSLVGTSTDTQYF
NA,13,TRBJ1-1,NA,TRBV9,TGTGCCAGCAGCGTTGGGGGTCATACTGAAGCTTTCTTT,CASSVGGHTEAFF
NA,20,TRBJ1-6,NA,TRBV4-3,TGCGCCAGCAGCCAAGATCTCGTTGGAACACCGGCTAGCTATAATTCACCCCTCCACTTT,CASSQDLVGTPASYNSPLHF
NA,13,TRBJ2-2,NA,TRBV11-3,TGTGCCAGCAGCCCCAGGAACACCGGGGAGCTGTTTTTT,CASSPRNTGELFF
NA,15,TRBJ2-7,TRBD1,TRBV28,TGTGCCAGCAGTTCCCGAGGGACAGGCCGCTACGAGCAGTACTTC,CASSSRGTGRYEQYF
NA,16,TRBJ1-1,TRBD1,TRBV30,TGTGCCTGGAGTGTAAAAGGCCTACAGGGGGTCACTGAAGCTTTCTTT,CAWSVKGLQGVTEAFF
once,11,TRBJ2-5,NA,TRBV29-1,TGCAGCTCAGTTCCTCCAGAGACCCAGTACTTC,CSSVPPETQYF
few,15,TRBJ2-7,TRBD2,TRBV30,TGTGCCTGGAGGCCGACTAGCGGGGGACCGTACGAGCAGTACTTC,CAWRPTSGGPYEQYF
NA,15,TRBJ1-6,NA,TRBV19,TGTGCCAGTAAACGGTATGGGGTTAGCAATTCACCCCTCCACTTT,CASKRYGVSNSPLHF
NA,16,TRBJ2-7,TRBD2,TRBV4-3,TGCGCCAGCAGCCAAGATGGCGGGAGGGCCCCAGACGAGCAGTACTTC,CASSQDGGRAPDEQYF
NA,15,TRBJ1-4,NA,TRBV5-3,TGTGCCAGAAGCCAGACCCTCGGGAAAAATGAAAAACTGTTTTTT,CARSQTLGKNEKLFF
NA,17,TRBJ2-7,TRBD1,TRBV10-3,TGTGCCATCAGTAGAGGGACAGGGGGACCACTTTCCTACGAGCAGTACTTC,CAISRGTGGPLSYEQYF
NA,13,TRBJ2-5,NA,TRBV14,TGTGCCAGCAGCCAATCTGGTTGGGAGACCCAGTACTTC,CASSQSGWETQYF
NA,15,TRBJ2-7,TRBD1,TRBV7-2,TGTGCCAGCAGCTTGTCCGGGACAGGGCTCTACGAGCAGTACTTC,CASSLSGTGLYEQYF
few,13,TRBJ2-7,NA,TRBV5-1,TGCGCCAGCAGCTTGGACGGACCCTACGAGCAGTACTTC,CASSLDGPYEQYF